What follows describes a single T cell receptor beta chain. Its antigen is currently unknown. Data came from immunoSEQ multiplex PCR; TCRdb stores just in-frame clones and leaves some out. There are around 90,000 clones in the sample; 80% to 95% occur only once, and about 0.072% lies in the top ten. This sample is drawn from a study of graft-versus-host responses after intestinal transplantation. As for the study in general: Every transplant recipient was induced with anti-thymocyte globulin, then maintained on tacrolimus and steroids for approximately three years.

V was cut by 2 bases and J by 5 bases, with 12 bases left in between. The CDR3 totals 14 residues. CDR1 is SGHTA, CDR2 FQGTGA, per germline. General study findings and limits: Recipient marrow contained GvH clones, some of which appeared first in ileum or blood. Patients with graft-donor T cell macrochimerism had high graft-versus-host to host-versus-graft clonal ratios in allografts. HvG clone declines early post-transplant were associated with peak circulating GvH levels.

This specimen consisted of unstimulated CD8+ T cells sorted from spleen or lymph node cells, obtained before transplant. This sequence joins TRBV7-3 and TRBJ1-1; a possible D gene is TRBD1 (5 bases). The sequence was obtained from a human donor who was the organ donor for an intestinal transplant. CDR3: CASSLLGAQTEAFF. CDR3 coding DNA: TGTGCCAGCAGCTTACTAGGGGCGCAGACTGAAGCTTTCTTT.